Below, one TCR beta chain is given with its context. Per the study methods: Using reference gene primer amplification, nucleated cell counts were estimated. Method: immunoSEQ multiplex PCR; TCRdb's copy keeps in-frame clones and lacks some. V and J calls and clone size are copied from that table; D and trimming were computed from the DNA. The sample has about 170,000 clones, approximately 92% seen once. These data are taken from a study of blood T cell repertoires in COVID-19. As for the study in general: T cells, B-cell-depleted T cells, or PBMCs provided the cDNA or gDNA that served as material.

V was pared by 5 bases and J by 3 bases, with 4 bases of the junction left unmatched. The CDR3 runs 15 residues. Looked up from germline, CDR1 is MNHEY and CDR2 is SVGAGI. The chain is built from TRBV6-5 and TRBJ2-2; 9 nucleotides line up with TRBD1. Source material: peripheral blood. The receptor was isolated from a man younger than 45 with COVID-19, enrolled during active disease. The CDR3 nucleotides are TGTGCCAGCAGTCACAGGGGGCCGGACACCGGGGAGCTGTTTTTT. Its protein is CASSHRGPDTGELFF.